This TCR beta chain derives from a study of T cells in Graves' hyperthyroidism and ophthalmopathy. Study-level information: Once the initial diagnosis was made, peripheral blood was obtained before any treatment. Study-level points and caveats: Most clonotypes that expanded in the thyroid above 0.001 also showed up in blood.

Amplified TCR beta CDR3 regions came from RNA transcripts. In the first-round RT-PCR of the TCR CDR3, the HTBI primer set was used. MiXCR, applied by TCRdb to the multiplex PCR reads, yields one record per CDR3 protein. The data contain some 490,000 distinct CDR3 sequences, around 16% of them singletons. Patients showing uncontrolled infection, other autoimmune disease, pregnancy or lactation were ineligible. This clonotype was detected a few times. The antigen is not known. The ends were cut back, 5 bases at V and 1 base at J, with 15 bases in the middle. CDR1 and CDR2 (germline): SGHTA, FQGNSA. This CDR3 is 15 amino acids long.

Sequenced material: blood. The chain carries TRBV7-2 and TRBJ2-7; no firm D call. This sequence originates from a woman in her twenties or thirties with Graves' ophthalmopathy. The CDR3 is CASSTFVSLSYEQYF. In nucleotides, the CDR3 is TGTGCCAGCAGCACTTTTGTCTCACTATCCTACGAGCAGTACTTC. Full variable domain (rest looked up from reference TRBV7-2 and TRBJ2-7): GAGVSQSPSNKVTEKGKDVELRCDPISGHTALYWYRQSLGQGLEFLIYFQGNSAPDKSGLPSDRFSAERTGGSVSTLTIQRTQQEDSAVYLCASSTFVSLSYEQYFGPGTRLTVT.